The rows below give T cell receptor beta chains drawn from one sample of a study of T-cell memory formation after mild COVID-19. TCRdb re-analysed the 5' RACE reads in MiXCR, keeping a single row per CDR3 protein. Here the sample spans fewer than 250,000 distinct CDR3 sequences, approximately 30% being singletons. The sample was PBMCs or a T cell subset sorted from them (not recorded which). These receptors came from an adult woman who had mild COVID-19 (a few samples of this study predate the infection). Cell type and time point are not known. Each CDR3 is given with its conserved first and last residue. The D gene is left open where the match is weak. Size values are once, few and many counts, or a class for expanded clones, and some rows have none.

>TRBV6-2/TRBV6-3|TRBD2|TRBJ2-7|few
TGTGCCAGCAGTGACTTGACGGGAGGCACTTACGAGCAGTACTTC
CASSDLTGGTYEQYF
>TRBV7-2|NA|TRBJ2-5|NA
TGTGCCAGCAGCCGTCCAGATGTCCAAGAGACCCAGTACTTC
CASSRPDVQETQYF
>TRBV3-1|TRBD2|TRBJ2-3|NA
TGTGCCAGCAGCCAAGGAAGTCTAGCGGGAGATACGCAGTATTTT
CASSQGSLAGDTQYF
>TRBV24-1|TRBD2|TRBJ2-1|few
TGTGCCACCAGTTCCCAGCGGGGGGTTTACAATGAGCAGTTCTTC
CATSSQRGVYNEQFF
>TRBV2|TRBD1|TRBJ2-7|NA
TGTGCCAGCAGCCGGACAGGGACGGCCGAGCAGTACTTC
CASSRTGTAEQYF
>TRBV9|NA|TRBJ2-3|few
TGTGCCAGCAGCGTAGCCCCTTCTAGCACAGATACGCAGTATTTT
CASSVAPSSTDTQYF
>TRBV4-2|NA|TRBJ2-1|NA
TGTGCCAGCAGCCAAGATCGAGGAACCAATGAGCAGTTCTTC
CASSQDRGTNEQFF
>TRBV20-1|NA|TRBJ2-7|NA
TGCAGTGCTCCGGGAGACAGGGTTATCTACGAGCAGTACTTC
CSAPGDRVIYEQYF
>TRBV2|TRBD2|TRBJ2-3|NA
TGTGCCAGCAGTGAAGCGGCCCTTTCTAGCGGGGGGGCGACAGATACGCAGTATTTT
CASSEAALSSGGATDTQYF
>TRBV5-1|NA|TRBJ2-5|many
TGCGCCAGCAGCTTGTCCGGAGGAGAGACCCAGTACTTC
CASSLSGGETQYF
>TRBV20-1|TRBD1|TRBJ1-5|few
TGCAGTGCTAGAGCTCCGGGACAGAGCAATCAGCCCCAGCATTTT
CSARAPGQSNQPQHF
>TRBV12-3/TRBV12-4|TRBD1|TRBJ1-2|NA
TGTGCCAGCAGAGCCGGGGACAGGGGTTATGGGGGCTATGGCTACACCTTC
CASRAGDRGYGGYGYTF
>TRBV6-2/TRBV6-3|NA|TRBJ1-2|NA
TGTGCCAGCAGTTACGGCAGGGATGTCGGCTACACCTTC
CASSYGRDVGYTF
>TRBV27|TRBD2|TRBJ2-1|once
TGTGCCAGCAGTCTAGCGGGGGGGTACAATGAGCATTTCTTC
CASSLAGGYNEHFF
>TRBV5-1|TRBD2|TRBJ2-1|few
TGCGCCAGCAGTTCGCTCCCCGGGACTAGCGGGGGGCGGAATGAGCAGTTCTTC
CASSSLPGTSGGRNEQFF
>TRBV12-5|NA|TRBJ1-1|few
TGTGCTAGTGGCCATGACAAGAACACTGAAGCTTTCTTT
CASGHDKNTEAFF
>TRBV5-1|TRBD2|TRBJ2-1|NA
TGCGCCAGCAGCTTGGAGCCAGCGGGGGACAATGAGCAGTTCTTC
CASSLEPAGDNEQFF